Listed here are 14 T cell receptor beta chains from one sample, sequenced in a study of blood T cell repertoires in COVID-19. This table comes from immunoSEQ multiplex PCR, and its TCRdb copy is limited to in-frame clones, with some not included. Of a few hundred thousand clones listed, 88% are singletons. Sequenced input: PBMCs or T cells enriched from blood (not recorded which). The receptors come from a woman between 18 and 30 years old who had recovered from COVID-19.

This clone was recorded once. The rearrangement uses TRBV29-1 and TRBJ1-2; 9 bases are a match to TRBD1. This CDR3 comprises 16 residues. Germline V CDR1 and CDR2: SQVTM, ANQGSEA. J was trimmed by 4 bases and V by 3 bases; bases with no gene match: 12. CDR3 DNA sequence: TGCAGCGTTGAGTTCCCACCCGGGACAGGGTTCTATGGCTACACCTTC. Protein: CSVEFPPGTGFYGYTF.

This rearrangement joins TRBV4-1 to TRBJ2-7; 8 nucleotides align to TRBD1. The germline V gene encodes CDR1 MGHRA and CDR2 YSYEKL. V shed 4 bases, J shed 2 bases, and the junction held 16 bases outside the gene matches. This CDR3 has 18 amino acids. This chain's CDR3 is CASSPSHPGGVLTYEQYF. CDR3 nucleotide sequence: TGCGCCAGCAGCCCCTCCCACCCAGGGGGCGTATTAACCTACGAGCAGTACTTC.

The chain combines TRBV23-1 with TRBJ1-6; a weak D match, TRBD1 (6 bases). TRBV23-1 is filed as an ORF, its function uncertain. Trimming took off 2 bases at V and 3 bases at J, with 11 bases between the two ends. The CDR3 is 16 residues long. The CDR3 DNA reads TGCGCCAGCAGTCAAAGGCGCAGGGGCTATAATTCACCCCTCCACTTT. Protein sequence: CASSQRRRGYNSPLHF.

The chain employs TRBV7-9 and TRBJ2-7, with 8 bases that match TRBD1. Trimming took 2 bases from V and 2 from J; bases not matched to a gene: 8. Germline V CDR1 and CDR2: SEHNR, FQNEAQ (reference sequence). This CDR3 has 16 residues. The CDR3 is CASSLSPGQDTYEQYF. CDR3 sequence (DNA): TGTGCCAGCAGCTTATCGCCGGGACAGGATACCTACGAGCAGTACTTC.

The table lists this clone with a few counts. V usage is TRBV4-2 and J usage is TRBJ2-7; tentatively, D is TRBD2 (6 bases). This CDR3 contains 15 residues. Germline V CDR1 and CDR2: LGHNA, YNFKEQ. Trimming stripped 0 bases from V and 4 bases from J, with 13 bases between. The CDR3 DNA follows: TGTGCCAGCAGCCAAGATGCGGGGACCTATTACGAGCAGTACTTC. It yields the protein CASSQDAGTYYEQYF.

The V gene is TRBV27, the J gene TRBJ1-6; 7 bases align to TRBD1. Germline V gene lookup returns CDR1 MNHEY and CDR2 SMNVEV (reference sequence). V lost 5 bases to trimming and J lost 9 bases; unmatched junction nucleotides: 7. The CDR3 runs to 14 residues. The CDR3 nucleotides read TGTGCCAGCAGTCCGACCTCAGGGGGTTCACCCCTCCACTTT. Translating it yields CASSPTSGGSPLHF.

The V and J genes are TRBV19 and TRBJ2-3; TRBD1 aligns across 8 bases. The junction had 6 bases not matched to a gene; V was cut back by 5 bases and J by 2 bases. This CDR3 contains 15 residues. Germline V lookup: CDR1 LNHDA, CDR2 SQIVND (reference sequence). CDR3: CASSDRGYDTDTQYF. Here the CDR3 DNA reads TGTGCCAGTAGTGACAGGGGATACGACACAGATACGCAGTATTTT.

This rearrangement joins TRBV30 to TRBJ1-1; 7 bases line up with TRBD1. Losses at the gene ends were 3 bases for V and 2 bases for J; bases not matched to a gene: 6. The CDR3 runs to 14 residues. Germline V gene data show CDR1 as GTSNPN and CDR2 as SVGIG (reference sequence). The DNA of the CDR3 is TGTGCCTGGAGGGCGGACAGGCCCAACACTGAAGCTTTCTTT. Translated: CAWRADRPNTEAFF.

The J gene is TRBJ2-3, the V gene TRBV4-2, with 12 positions matching TRBD2. Trimming took 0 bases from V and 6 from J; bases not matched to a gene: 10. The length of the CDR3 is 18 residues. Germline assignment: CDR1 LGHNA and CDR2 YNFKEQ. CDR3 sequence (DNA): TGTGCCAGCAGCCAAGAAGGGTCCCTAGCGGGGGGGAGGGATACGCAGTATTTT. Protein: CASSQEGSLAGGRDTQYF.

This clone was observed a handful of times. The chain recombines TRBV7-8 with TRBJ1-2; TRBD1 matches at 10 bases. Per germline, CDR1 SGHVS and CDR2 FQNEAQ. V trimming: 5 bases; J trimming: 7 bases; junction bases outside the gene matches: 4. This CDR3 is 13 amino acids long. The CDR3 DNA is TGTGCCAGCAGCATAGGGACAGGGGCTGGCTACACCTTC. It is translated as CASSIGTGAGYTF. Full variable domain (rest looked up from reference TRBV7-8 and TRBJ1-2): GAGVSQSPRYKVAKRGQDVALRCDPISGHVSLFWYQQALGQGPEFLTYFQNEAQLDKSGLPSDRFFAERPEGSVSTLKIQRTQQEDSAVYLCASSIGTGAGYTFGSGTRLTVV.

J is TRBJ2-2 and V is TRBV2; D possibly corresponds to TRBD1 (6 bases). Per the germline V gene, CDR1 is SNHLY and CDR2 is FYNNEI. The CDR3 runs to 15 residues. The germline V and J ends were trimmed by 2 bases and 5 bases, with 12 bases remaining between them. CDR3 sequence: CASSENRVGTGELFF. In DNA form, the CDR3 reads TGTGCCAGCAGTGAAAACAGGGTGGGGACCGGGGAGCTGTTTTTT.

The genes are TRBV4-1 and TRBJ1-5; 9 nucleotides agree with TRBD1. The germline gives CDR1 MGHRA, CDR2 YSYEKL. The length of the CDR3 is 15 residues. V shed 5 bases and J 5 bases; nucleotides not matched to a gene: 7. CDR3 DNA: TGCGCCAGCAGCTATCGACAGGGGGAGTATCAGCCCCAGCATTTT. Protein: CASSYRQGEYQPQHF.

This chain links TRBV5-1 with TRBJ1-6; 8 bases agree with TRBD1. Germline-derived CDR1 and CDR2 are SGHRS and YFSETQ. The trim removed 5 bases at V and 0 bases at J, leaving 7 bases unmatched. This CDR3 has 17 residues. Here the CDR3 reads CASSYRGTRSYNSPLHF. CDR3 in DNA: TGCGCCAGCAGTTACAGGGGGACACGCTCCTATAATTCACCCCTCCACTTT.

This clone has just one count. As DNA, the CDR3 is TGCGCCAGCAGACGGGGGACGGGACTCCCCTATGAGCAGTTCTTC. Protein sequence: CASRRGTGLPYEQFF. The rearrangement joins TRBV4-1 to TRBJ2-1; D perhaps matches TRBD2 (6 bases). This CDR3 has 15 amino acids. The germline V gene encodes CDR1 MGHRA and CDR2 YSYEKL. The ends were cut back, 6 bases at V and 8 bases at J, with 20 bases in the middle.